This TCR beta chain stems from a study of blood T cell repertoires in COVID-19. Background on the study: From the United States, Italy and Spain came samples of acute and convalescent COVID-19.

Per the original methods: It was from reference gene primer amplification that nucleated cell counts were estimated. Profiling relied on immunoSEQ multiplex PCR, and the TCRdb table lists in-frame clones only, not all of them. V, J and clone size derive from that table, while D and trimming were established from the DNA sequence. The table shows fewer than 350,000 clones, with approximately 88% occurring only once. Per germline, CDR1 SGHTA and CDR2 FQGNSA. The J segment lost 0 bases and the V segment lost 4 bases, leaving 5 bases of the junction unmatched. The CDR3 totals 16 residues. Cohort placement rested on clinical history that participants reported themselves. Two negative PCRs, clearance, or symptom resolution characterized the recovered Cohort 3 donors.

This receptor was obtained from a woman aged 40 to 50 who had recovered from COVID-19. The sample was PBMCs or T cells enriched from blood (not recorded which). The V gene is TRBV7-2, the J gene TRBJ1-3; 8 nucleotides align to TRBD1. In DNA, the CDR3 is TGTGCCAGCAGCTCGGGACAGGCATTCTCTGGAAACACCATATATTTT. Protein: CASSSGQAFSGNTIYF.